One sample yielded the 19 T cell receptor beta chains listed below, sequenced in a study of CD8+CD57+ T cells in acquired aplastic anemia. According to the study, genomic DNA was the template for TCR beta VDJ and CDR3 profiling. TCRdb fed the reads into MiXCR, producing one record per CDR3 protein. Among under 350,000 distinct CDR3 sequences, 45% to 65% were seen once, and the ten largest hold around 1.3%. In patients chosen for sequencing, flow cytometry had shown CD8+CD57+ cell expansion. The sample was sorted CD4+, CD8+, or CD8+CD57+ T cells (not recorded which) from PBMCs. The source is a human donor with aplastic anemia.

This chain joins TRBV29-1 and TRBJ1-2; D uncertain. V lost 4 bases to trimming and J lost 0 bases, with 3 bases between them. Germline CDR1 and CDR2: SQVTM and ANQGSEA. This CDR3 has 11 amino acids. CDR3 in amino acids: CSVAANYGYTF. The CDR3 DNA reads TGCAGCGTTGCGGCTAACTATGGCTACACCTTC.

This clonotype was recorded at least ten times. V usage is TRBV7-8 and J usage is TRBJ2-1; 7 nucleotides line up with TRBD2. Unmatched junction bases numbered 4, after V lost 3 bases and J lost 5 bases. The CDR3 runs 14 residues. Per germline, CDR1 SGHVS and CDR2 FQNEAQ. The CDR3, as DNA: TGTGCCAGCAGCTTTCGCGGGAGCCACAATGAGCAGTTCTTC. It codes for CASSFRGSHNEQFF.

This clonotype was detected many times. The CDR3 spells CASSEVTVNEKLFF. The DNA of the CDR3 is TGTGCCAGCAGTGAAGTGACGGTGAATGAAAAACTGTTTTTT. The chain uses TRBV2 and TRBJ1-4; D is unresolved. The CDR3 has 14 amino acids. Germline loops: CDR1 SNHLY, CDR2 FYNNEI. The V end was cut by 1 base, the J end by 5 bases, with 8 bases between.

The chain joins TRBV20-1 to TRBJ2-7; tentatively, D is TRBD2 (5 bases). Germline-derived CDR1 and CDR2 are DFQATT and SNEGSKA (reference sequence). The CDR3 totals 12 residues. Trimming took 1 base from V and 5 from J, leaving 9 bases between them. The CDR3 is CSARVLAHEQYF. The CDR3 nucleotides are TGCAGTGCTAGAGTCCTAGCCCACGAGCAGTACTTC.

The V call is TRBV3-1, the J call TRBJ2-7; tentative D call: TRBD2 (5 bases). With 3 bases removed from V and 5 bases from J, the gap between germline ends came to 17 bases. Germline V gene data show CDR1 as LGHDT and CDR2 as YNNKEL (reference sequence). The CDR3 contains 15 residues. Here the CDR3 DNA reads TGTGCCAGCAGCCACCGAGGAGGAGAAGTGAACGAGCAGTACTTC. It yields the protein CASSHRGGEVNEQYF.

V and J are TRBV15 and TRBJ2-3, with a tentative D call TRBD2 (6 bases). The CDR3 extends over 13 amino acids. From germline, CDR1 is LNHNV and CDR2 YYDKDF (reference sequence). This chain's CDR3 is CVTQGLAKDTQYF. The CDR3 bases are TGTGTCACGCAGGGACTGGCAAAAGATACGCAGTATTTT.

Turning to this clonotype: At one of its ends the junction is not consistent with the germline gene, which may arise from a read error. The chain joins TRBV10-3 to TRBJ2-7, with TRBD1 matching over 9 bases. Looked up from germline, CDR1 is ENHRY and CDR2 is SYGVKD. There are 13 residues in the CDR3. The CDR3 nucleotides read TGTACCATCAGCCAGGGACAGGGCTACGAGCAGTACTTC. Translation gives CTISQGQGYEQYF.

The J gene is TRBJ2-2, the V gene TRBV2, with TRBD2 identical over 7 bases. The CDR3 extends over 17 amino acids. Germline loops: CDR1 SNHLY, CDR2 FYNNEI. Germline trimming cut 4 bases from V and 1 base from J; bases unmatched to any gene: 9. CDR3 DNA sequence: TGTGCCAGCAGTGGTCATGAGGCGGGAGAGAACACCGGGGAGCTGTTTTTT. This gives the protein CASSGHEAGENTGELFF.

This clonotype was counted only a few times. A read error may be the cause here, since a much bigger clone is one base away. This CDR3 fails to terminate in the conserved phenylalanine or tryptophan, so it likely reflects a read error. The rearrangement joins TRBV10-3 to TRBJ2-2; 12 bases align to TRBD2. This CDR3 has 15 amino acids. J gave up 3 bases and V 6 bases, and 2 bases lay outside the gene matches. Per germline, CDR1 ENHRY and CDR2 SYGVKD. The CDR3 loop reads CAISRLAGDTGELFV. The CDR3 bases are TGTGCCATCAGCCGACTAGCGGGAGACACCGGGGAGCTGTTTGTT.

This clonotype was seen more than once but under ten times. This sequence joins TRBV7-2 and TRBJ1-1, with D perhaps matching TRBD1 (5 bases). The V end lost 4 bases, the J end lost 5 bases, and 11 bases lay between the germline ends. Germline CDR1 reads SGHTA; CDR2 reads FQGNSA. The CDR3 runs to 13 residues. CDR3 sequence (DNA): TGTGCCAGCAGCTGGGGGGGTGGGACTGAAGCTTTCTTT. Translating it yields CASSWGGGTEAFF.

The rearrangement joins TRBV5-1 to TRBJ1-2; possibly TRBD1 for D (5 bases). The CDR3 is 13 residues long. Germline V gene lookup returns CDR1 SGHRS and CDR2 YFSETQ. V was clipped by 0 bases and J by 13 bases, with 16 bases between them. Here the CDR3 DNA reads TGCGCCAGCAGCTTGGGACAGCTTGTCGAGGTCACCTTC. Translating gives CASSLGQLVEVTF.

The rearrangement uses TRBV7-9 and TRBJ2-5, with 8 bases matching TRBD2. The trim removed 6 bases at V and 2 bases at J, leaving 17 bases unmatched. The CDR3 has 18 residues. CDR1 is SEHNR and CDR2 is FQNEAQ in the germline V gene (reference sequence). CDR3 sequence: CASRPGGASTGIQETQYF. CDR3 bases: TGTGCCAGCAGACCCGGGGGGGCTAGCACAGGAATACAAGAGACCCAGTACTTC.

This clonotype has just one count. The chain is built from TRBV27 and TRBJ1-4; 9 bases are a match to TRBD1. Germline V gene sequence: CDR1 MNHEY, CDR2 SMNVEV (reference sequence). After removal of 2 bases from V and 6 bases from J, the junction contained 1 base not matched to a gene. The CDR3 covers 14 residues. The chain's CDR3 is CASSLRTGDEKLFF. CDR3 nucleotide sequence: TGTGCCAGCAGTTTACGGACAGGGGATGAAAAACTGTTTTTT.

Notes on this clonotype: One end of the junction fails to match germline, which may point to a read error. J is TRBJ1-1 and V is TRBV2; a weak D match, TRBD1 (6 bases). Germline CDR1 SNHLY, CDR2 FYNNEI. This CDR3 comprises 11 residues. CDR3 residues: CASSVDQGIAF. The CDR3 bases are TGTGCCAGCAGTGTAGATCAGGGGATAGCCTTT.

This clonotype was picked up many times. This chain uses TRBV10-3 with TRBJ1-1; D is unresolved. Trimming stripped 0 bases from V and 5 bases from J, with 7 bases between. Looked up from germline, CDR1 is ENHRY and CDR2 is SYGVKD. There are 13 residues in the CDR3. DNA of the CDR3: TGTGCCATCAGTGAGTCCCCCGGGACTGAAGCTTTCTTT. This codes for CAISESPGTEAFF.

V is TRBV7-2 and J is TRBJ1-2; perhaps TRBD1 as D (6 bases). V lost 2 bases and J 0 bases, leaving 10 bases between the germline ends. Germline V gives CDR1 SGHTA, CDR2 FQGNSA. The CDR3 length is 15 residues. This chain's CDR3 is CASSLSEGANYGYTF. The CDR3 DNA is TGTGCCAGCAGCTTATCGGAGGGGGCTAACTATGGCTACACCTTC. Full variable domain (remainder filled in from reference TRBV7-2 and TRBJ1-2): GAGVSQSPSNKVTEKGKDVELRCDPISGHTALYWYRQSLGQGLEFLIYFQGNSAPDKSGLPSDRFSAERTGGSVSTLTIQRTQQEDSAVYLCASSLSEGANYGYTFGSGTRLTVV.

The chain links TRBV20-1 to TRBJ1-2, with unresolved D. The V end was cut by 7 bases, the J end by 2 bases, with 8 bases between. This CDR3 is built from 11 residues. The germline V gene encodes CDR1 DFQATT and CDR2 SNEGSKA (reference sequence). Written as DNA, the CDR3 is TGCAGTGTTGGCGGGAACTATGGCTACACCTTC. It is translated as CSVGGNYGYTF.

The chain uses TRBV6-5 and TRBJ1-4; TRBD1 matches 8 bases. The CDR3 contains 15 residues. Germline loops: CDR1 MNHEY, CDR2 SVGAGI. Trimming cost V 7 bases and J 2 bases; bases outside gene matches: 6. Written as DNA, the CDR3 is TGTGCCAGCAAAAAATACAGGGGGACTAATGAAAAACTGTTTTTT. It encodes CASKKYRGTNEKLFF.

V usage is TRBV5-1 and J usage is TRBJ1-4; the D gene is possibly TRBD1 (6 bases). This CDR3 contains 13 residues. CDR1 and CDR2 from the germline V gene are SGHRS and YFSETQ. V was pared by 1 base and J by 6 bases, with 7 bases between. DNA for the CDR3: TGCGCCAGCAGCTTGAGGACAGATGAAAAACTGTTTTTT. This encodes CASSLRTDEKLFF.